This T cell receptor (beta chain) is from a study of blood T cell repertoires in COVID-19 (dated by TCRdb to the early 2020s). Study-level background: The collaborator samples originated in the United States, Italy and Spain and spanned the acute and convalescent phases of COVID-19. The material from the prospective study consisted of cDNA or gDNA derived from T cells, B-cell-depleted T cells, or PBMCs. The dataset comprised deeply sampled blood TCRbeta repertoires from subjects exposed to, actively infected with, or recovered from COVID-19. The repertoires were released in a freely available public database intended as a resource for research on the immune response to SARS-CoV-2. Samples were obtained from the ongoing ImmuneRACE study (first 160 participants) and from 1,254 subjects provided by 6 global collaborators. A de-identified subject ID, COVID-19 status, age in years and sex were almost always included in the sample metadata. Where HLA class I and class II types were available, the types were taken from metadata supplied by the sample provider, not from assay-based typing. Study-wide findings and limitations: How much clinical and demographic metadata was included differed by source and by participant, and the metadata was provided uncurated.

Collaborating institutions collected whole blood in K2EDTA tubes following their own protocols. For TCRbeta analysis, collaborators shipped samples as frozen whole blood, isolated PBMCs, or DNA extracted from either of those sample types. TCRbeta CDR3 regions were amplified from genomic DNA using the immunoSEQ Assay, a bias-controlled multiplex PCR. Turning to the authors' computational methods: The number of nucleated cells in each sample was estimated from the amplification of reference gene primers within the assay. Sequence reads were collapsed and filtered to measure the absolute abundance of every unique TCRbeta CDR3 rearrangement. For each sample, productive Simpson clonality was calculated as the square root of Simpson's diversity index across productive rearrangements. As stored in TCRdb, this immuneACCESS dataset retains in-frame rearrangements with V and J assigned. A fraction of the clones does not appear; measured against another copy, unresolved V genes explain less than half of the discrepancy, and the remainder lacks a known reason. D and trimming were read from the DNA, whereas the V and J calls and clone size are those reported in that table. The sample table contains 40,000 to 65,000 clones; only one count was recorded for 70% to 85% of them. 13% to 15% of the sample comes from the top ten.

To note about this clone: What antigen it recognizes has not been identified. Per-nucleotide qualities are absent, and no much larger clonotype sits a single base away.

Trimming at the junction amounts to 4 bases on V and 7 bases on J, and the germline ends lie 17 bases apart. From its cysteine to its phenylalanine, the CDR3 spans 14 amino acids. The CDR3 DNA has 42 bases and is translated from base 1. From the germline V gene, CDR1 is SGDLS and CDR2 is YYNGEE. This receptor chain uses TRBV9 and TRBJ1-1, with TRBD1 perhaps the D gene, on 6 matching bases. Source material: peripheral blood. The receptor's source is a human donor in a cohort sampled during active COVID-19. The encoded CDR3 is CASSRLQGNYEAFF. The nucleotides read TGTGCCAGCAGCCGGCTGCAGGGGAACTATGAAGCTTTCTTT.